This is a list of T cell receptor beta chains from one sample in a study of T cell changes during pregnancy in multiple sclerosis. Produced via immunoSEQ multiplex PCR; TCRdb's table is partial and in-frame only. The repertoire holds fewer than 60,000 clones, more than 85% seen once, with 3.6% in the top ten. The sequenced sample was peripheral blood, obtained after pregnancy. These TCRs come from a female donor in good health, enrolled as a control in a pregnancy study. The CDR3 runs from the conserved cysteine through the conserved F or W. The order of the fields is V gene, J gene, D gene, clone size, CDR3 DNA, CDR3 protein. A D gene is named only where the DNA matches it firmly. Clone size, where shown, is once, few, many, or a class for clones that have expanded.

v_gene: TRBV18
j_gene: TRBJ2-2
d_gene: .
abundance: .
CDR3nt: TGTGCCAGCTCACCCAATCCGGGACTGGGAATCGGATCCGGGGAGCTGTTTTTT
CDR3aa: CASSPNPGLGIGSGELFF

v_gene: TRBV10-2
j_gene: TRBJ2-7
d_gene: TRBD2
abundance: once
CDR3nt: TGCGCCTCCTCAGGAATAGCGGGCTACGAGCAGTACTTC
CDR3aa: CASSGIAGYEQYF

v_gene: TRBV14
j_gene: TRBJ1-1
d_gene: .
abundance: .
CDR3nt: TGTGCCAGCAGCCCCGGGGTCTGGGGGAACACTGAAGCTTTCTTT
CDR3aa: CASSPGVWGNTEAFF

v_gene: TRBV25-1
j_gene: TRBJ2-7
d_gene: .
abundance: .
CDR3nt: TGTGCCAGCAGTGTGTCTTCCTACGAGCAGTACTTC
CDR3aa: CASSVSSYEQYF

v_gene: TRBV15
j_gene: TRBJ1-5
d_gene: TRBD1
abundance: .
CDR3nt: TGTGCCACCAGCAGCAGGACAGGGGGCTGGAACAATCAGCCCCAGCATTTT
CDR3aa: CATSSRTGGWNNQPQHF

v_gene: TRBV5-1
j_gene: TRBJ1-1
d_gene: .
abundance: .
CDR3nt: TGCGCCAGCAGCTCAACGACAGCGAACACTGAAGCTTTCTTT
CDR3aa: CASSSTTANTEAFF

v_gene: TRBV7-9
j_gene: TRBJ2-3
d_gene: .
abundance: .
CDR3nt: TGTGCCAGCAGCTTAGGGGGCCCGATTGAGGGGGCAGATACGCAGTATTTT
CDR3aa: CASSLGGPIEGADTQYF

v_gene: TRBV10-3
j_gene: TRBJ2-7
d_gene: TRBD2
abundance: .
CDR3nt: TGTGCCATCAGTGAGTCGGGCGGGAGGAGGGAAGGCGAGCAGTACTTC
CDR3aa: CAISESGGRREGEQYF

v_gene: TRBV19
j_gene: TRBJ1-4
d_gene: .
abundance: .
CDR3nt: TGTGCCAGTAAAGAGGATAATGAAAAACTGTTTTTT
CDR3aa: CASKEDNEKLFF

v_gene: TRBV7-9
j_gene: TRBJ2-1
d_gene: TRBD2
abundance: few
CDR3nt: TGTGCCAGCAGCCGGACTAGCGGTGAGCAGTTCTTC
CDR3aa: CASSRTSGEQFF

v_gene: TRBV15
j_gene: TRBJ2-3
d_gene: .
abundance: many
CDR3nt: TGTGCCACCAGCAGAGATCGGAGGGAGCGATCGCAGTATTTT
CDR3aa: CATSRDRRERSQYF

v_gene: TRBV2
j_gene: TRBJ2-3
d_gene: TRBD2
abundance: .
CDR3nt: TGTGCCAGTGGAACAGCGGGGGCTGGCGCAGATACGCAGTATTTT
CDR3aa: CASGTAGAGADTQYF

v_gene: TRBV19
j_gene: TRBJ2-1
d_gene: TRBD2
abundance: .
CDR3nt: TGTGCCAGTAGTATTAAGCGGGAGGGAGAGCAGTTCTTC
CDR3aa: CASSIKREGEQFF

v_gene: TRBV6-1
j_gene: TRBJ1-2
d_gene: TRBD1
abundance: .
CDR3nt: TGTGCCAGCAGCTCAGGGGGTACTAACTATGGCTACACCTTC
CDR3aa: CASSSGGTNYGYTF

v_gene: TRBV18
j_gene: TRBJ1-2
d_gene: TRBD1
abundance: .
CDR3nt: TGTGCCAGCTCACCCCGGACAGGGGGCGATTATGGCTACACCTTC
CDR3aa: CASSPRTGGDYGYTF

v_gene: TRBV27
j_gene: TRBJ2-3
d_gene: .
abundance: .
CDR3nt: TGTGCCAGCAGTTTAGGGCCAGCGGAGTACTCAGATACGCAGTATTTT
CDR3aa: CASSLGPAEYSDTQYF

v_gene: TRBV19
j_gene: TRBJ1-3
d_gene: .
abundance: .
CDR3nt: TGTGCCAGTAGTATCTCCCTGGACGGCGGAGGAGTAAAGAGCACCATATATTTT
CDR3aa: CASSISLDGGGVKSTIYF

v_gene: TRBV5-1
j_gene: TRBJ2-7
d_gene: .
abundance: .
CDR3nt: TGCGCCAGCAGACCGGGATCGTCCTACGAGCAGTACTTC
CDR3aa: CASRPGSSYEQYF

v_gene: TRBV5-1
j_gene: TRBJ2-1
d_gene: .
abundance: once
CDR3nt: TGCGCCAGCGGACAAGATAGGGGGTACAATGAGCAGTTCTTC
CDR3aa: CASGQDRGYNEQFF

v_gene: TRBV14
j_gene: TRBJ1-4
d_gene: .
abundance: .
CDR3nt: TGTGCCAGCAGCCCCGACAGGATGGAACTGTTTTTT
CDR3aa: CASSPDRMELFF

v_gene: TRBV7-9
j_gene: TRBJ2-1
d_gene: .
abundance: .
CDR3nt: TGTGCCAGCAGCTCCGGGACTTCTTACAATGAGCAGTTCTTC
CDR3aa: CASSSGTSYNEQFF

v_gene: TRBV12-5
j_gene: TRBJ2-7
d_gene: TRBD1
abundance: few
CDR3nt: TGTGCTAGTGGCCCAGACAGGGGGCCCTACGAGCAGTACTTC
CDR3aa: CASGPDRGPYEQYF

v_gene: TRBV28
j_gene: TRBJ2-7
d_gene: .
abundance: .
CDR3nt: TGTGCCAGCAGTTTGTTAGAGGTGCTAGACTTC
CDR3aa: CASSLLEVLDF

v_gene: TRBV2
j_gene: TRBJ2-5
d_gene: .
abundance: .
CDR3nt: TGTGCCAGCAGTGAAACGATAGGCGGGAAAGAGACCCAGTACTTC
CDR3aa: CASSETIGGKETQYF

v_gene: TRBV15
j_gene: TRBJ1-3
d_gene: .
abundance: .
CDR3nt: TGTGCCACCAGCAGAGATGTGAAGGGACAAGTTGTTCCTGGAAACACCATATATTTT
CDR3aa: CATSRDVKGQVVPGNTIYF

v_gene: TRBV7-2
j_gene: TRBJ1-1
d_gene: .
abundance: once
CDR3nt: TGTGCCAGCAGCTTCGCGCGGGGGAACACTGAAGCTTTCTTT
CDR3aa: CASSFARGNTEAFF

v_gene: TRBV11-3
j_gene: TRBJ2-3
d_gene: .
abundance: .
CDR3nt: TGTGCCAGCAGCTTAGTTAACAGCGGCCTGAGCACAGATACGCAGTATTTT
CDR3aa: CASSLVNSGLSTDTQYF

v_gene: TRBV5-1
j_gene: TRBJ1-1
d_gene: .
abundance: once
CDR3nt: TGCGCCAGCAGCCCAGAATCGAATATTGAAGCTTTCTTT
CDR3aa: CASSPESNIEAFF

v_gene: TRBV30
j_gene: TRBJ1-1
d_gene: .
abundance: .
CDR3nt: TGTGCCTGGAGTGTTAGGGGGGGGTCTTTCTTT
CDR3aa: CAWSVRGGSFF

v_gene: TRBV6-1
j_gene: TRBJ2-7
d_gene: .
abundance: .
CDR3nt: TGTGCCAGCAGTGCCCAGCGGAGCTCCTACGAGCAGTACTTC
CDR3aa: CASSAQRSSYEQYF

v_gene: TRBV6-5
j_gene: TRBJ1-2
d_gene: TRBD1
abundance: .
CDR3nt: TGTGCCAGCAGTTCTCCCCCGGGACAGGGGAATGGCTACACCTTC
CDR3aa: CASSSPPGQGNGYTF

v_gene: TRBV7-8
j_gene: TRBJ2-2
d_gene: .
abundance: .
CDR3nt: TGTGCCAGCAGCTTAGGGGCATGGGACACCGGGGAGCTGTTTTTT
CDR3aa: CASSLGAWDTGELFF

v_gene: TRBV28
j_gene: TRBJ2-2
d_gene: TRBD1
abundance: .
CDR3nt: TGTGCCAGCCTCAGGGGGCGCGACGGGGAGCTGTTTTTT
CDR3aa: CASLRGRDGELFF

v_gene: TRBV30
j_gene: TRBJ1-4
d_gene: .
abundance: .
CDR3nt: TGTGCCTGGAGTGAAAGTAGCGAAAAACTGTTTTTT
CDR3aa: CAWSESSEKLFF

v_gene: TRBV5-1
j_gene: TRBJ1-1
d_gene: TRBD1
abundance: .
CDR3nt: TGCGCCAGCAGCTTTACAGGGGGCGCGAACACTGAAGCTTTCTTT
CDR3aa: CASSFTGGANTEAFF

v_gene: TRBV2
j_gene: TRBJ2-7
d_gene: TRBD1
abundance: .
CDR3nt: TGTGCCAGCAGCCCGCTTAGGGCAGGGGGCACATCCTACGAGCAGTACTTC
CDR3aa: CASSPLRAGGTSYEQYF

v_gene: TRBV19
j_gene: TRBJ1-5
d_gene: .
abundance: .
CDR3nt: TGTGCCAGTAGTATAAGTCCAGATAGCAATCAGCCCCAGCATTTT
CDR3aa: CASSISPDSNQPQHF

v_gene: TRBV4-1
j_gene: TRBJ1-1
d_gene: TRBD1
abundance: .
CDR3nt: TGCGCCAGCAGCCGCCGTGGGACAGGGACTCCTGAAGCTTTCTTT
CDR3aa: CASSRRGTGTPEAFF

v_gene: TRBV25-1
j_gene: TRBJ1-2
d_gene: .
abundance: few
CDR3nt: TGTGCCAGCAGTGAAGGAACCGGGACACCTAAGACTGGCTACACCTTC
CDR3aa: CASSEGTGTPKTGYTF

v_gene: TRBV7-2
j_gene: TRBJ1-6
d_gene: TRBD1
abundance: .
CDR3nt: TGTGCCAGCAGCCCGGACAGGTCCCACATTCACTTT
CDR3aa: CASSPDRSHIHF

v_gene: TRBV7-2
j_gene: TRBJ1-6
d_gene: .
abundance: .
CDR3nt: TGTGCCAGCAGCCTAATCTCCCCCACGAGCTCCTATAATTCACCCCTCCACTTT
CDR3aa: CASSLISPTSSYNSPLHF

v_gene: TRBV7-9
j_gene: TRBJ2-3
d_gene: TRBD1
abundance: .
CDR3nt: TGTGCCAGCAGCTTAGGCGGGACAGGGACCGATACGCAGTATTTT
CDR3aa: CASSLGGTGTDTQYF

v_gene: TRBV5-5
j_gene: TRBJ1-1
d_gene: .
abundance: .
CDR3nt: TGTGCCAGCAGCTTGGTGGGATGGGGAGAGAAGGACACTGAAGCTTTCTTT
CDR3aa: CASSLVGWGEKDTEAFF

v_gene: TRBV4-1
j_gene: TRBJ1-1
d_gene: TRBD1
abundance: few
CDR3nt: TGCGCCAGCAGCCCTGGTGAGACAGGGAGTACTGAAGCTTTCTTT
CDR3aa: CASSPGETGSTEAFF

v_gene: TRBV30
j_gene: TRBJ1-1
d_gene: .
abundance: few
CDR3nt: TGTGCCTGGAGTGAGTTCCTGGCCAGGGCCGACACTGAAGCTTTCTTT
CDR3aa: CAWSEFLARADTEAFF

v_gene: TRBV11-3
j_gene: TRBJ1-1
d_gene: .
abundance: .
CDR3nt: TGTGCCAGCAGCTTTACAGGGGAAGCTTTCTTT
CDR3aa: CASSFTGEAFF

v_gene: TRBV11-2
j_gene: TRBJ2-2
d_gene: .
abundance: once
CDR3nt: TGTGCCAGCAGCTTAGGGCCCCTAGGCGGGAACACCGGGGAGCTGTTTTTT
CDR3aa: CASSLGPLGGNTGELFF

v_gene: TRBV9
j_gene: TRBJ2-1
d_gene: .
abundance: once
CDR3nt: TGTGCCAGCAGCGTTGGTAACTTCAACAATGAGCAGTTCTTC
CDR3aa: CASSVGNFNNEQFF

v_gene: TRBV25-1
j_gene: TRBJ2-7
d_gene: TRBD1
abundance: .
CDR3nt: TGTGCCAGCAGTGGGCCGTGGGGGACAGGGAGCTCCTACGAGCAGTACTTC
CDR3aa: CASSGPWGTGSSYEQYF

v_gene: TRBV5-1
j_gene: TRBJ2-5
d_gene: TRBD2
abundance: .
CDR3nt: TGCGCCAGCAGCTTGGGACTAGCGGGATTTGAGACCCAGTACTTC
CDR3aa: CASSLGLAGFETQYF

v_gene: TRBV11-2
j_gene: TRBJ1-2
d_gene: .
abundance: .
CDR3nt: TGTGCCAGCAGCTCAAAGGGGAAGGGGGGGGAGGGAGGCTATGGCTACACCTTC
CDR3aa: CASSSKGKGGEGGYGYTF

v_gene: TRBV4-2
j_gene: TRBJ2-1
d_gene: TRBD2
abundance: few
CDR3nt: TGTGCCAGCAAGGACCTTACTAGCGGGTGGACGAGCTCCTACAATGAGCAGTTCTTC
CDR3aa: CASKDLTSGWTSSYNEQFF

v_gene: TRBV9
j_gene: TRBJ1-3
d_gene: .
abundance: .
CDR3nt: TGTGCCAGCAGCACTGAGGGCTCTGGAAACACCATATATTTT
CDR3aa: CASSTEGSGNTIYF

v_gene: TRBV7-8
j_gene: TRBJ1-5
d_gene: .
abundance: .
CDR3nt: TGTGCCAGCAGCCAGAACACAGGAGATCAGCCCCAGCATTTT
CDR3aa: CASSQNTGDQPQHF

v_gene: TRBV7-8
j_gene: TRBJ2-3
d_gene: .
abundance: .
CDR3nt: TGTGCCAGCAGCCCAGGACTTCTAAACGATGATACGCAGTATTTT
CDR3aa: CASSPGLLNDDTQYF

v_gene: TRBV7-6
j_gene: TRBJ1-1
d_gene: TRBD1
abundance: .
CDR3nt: TGTGCCAGCAGTTCGACAGGGGGCCAAGGCACTGAAGCTTTCTTT
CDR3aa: CASSSTGGQGTEAFF

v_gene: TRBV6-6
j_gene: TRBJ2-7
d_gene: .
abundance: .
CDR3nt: TGTGCCAGCAGTTACTCAATCGGGGGCTCCTACGAGCAGTACTTC
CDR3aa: CASSYSIGGSYEQYF